This T cell receptor (beta chain) was identified in a study of early T cells in non-severe SARS-CoV-2 infection. As for the study in general: The authors sequenced bulk RNA from unsorted whole blood, leaving chains unpaired.

A single record per CDR3 protein comes from TCRdb applying MiXCR to the 5' RACE reads. This sample has approximately 56,000 distinct CDR3 sequences, with about 10% found just once. Trimming left V 4 bases short and J 4 bases short, with 5 bases between. The CDR3 runs 11 residues. The germline V gene encodes CDR1 ENHRY and CDR2 SYGVKD. Findings and limits, study-wide: Anti-spike CD8 responses were favored by VDJdb matching, which missed private and CD4 specificities.

In regard to this clonotype: Its antigen remains unknown.

The rearrangement uses TRBV10-3 and TRBJ2-7; unclear D gene. Sequencing was performed on whole blood. This receptor was identified in an adult who was a healthcare worker with PCR-confirmed SARS-CoV-2 infection or an uninfected control (not recorded which). The CDR3 DNA reads TGTGCCATCAGTGGCAGTTACGAGCAGTACTTC. It translates to CAISGSYEQYF.